A selection of T cell receptor beta chains follows, all from one sample in a study of shared clonotypes between healthy human individuals. Libraries were prepared by immunoSEQ multiplex PCR; TCRdb keeps only in-frame clonotypes and omits some of them. This sample carries more than 2 million clones, about 93% of them seen once, and the ten largest clones take around 1.7%. Input material: naive CD8+ T cells from PBMCs. Receptor source: a man between 18 and 35 years old in good health. Some clones in this sample may be carry-over from other donors' samples. Each CDR3 is given with its conserved first and last residue. D genes are given only for firm matches. Where a row states a size, it is once, few, many or the class of an expanded clone; other rows omit it.

clone_size	v_call	j_call	d_call	cdr3_nt	cdr3_aa
-	TRBV19	TRBJ2-1	TRBD1	TGTGCCAGTAGGGCGGACAGGGGCAGCGGGTACAATGAGCAGTTCTTC	CASRADRGSGYNEQFF
-	TRBV27	TRBJ2-2	-	TGTGCCAGCAGGGTACACAACACCGGGGAGCTGTTTTTT	CASRVHNTGELFF
once	TRBV7-9	TRBJ2-1	TRBD2	TGTGCCAGCAGCTTGACCCTCAGGGTAGCGGGCTCCTACAATGAGCAGTTCTTC	CASSLTLRVAGSYNEQFF
-	TRBV7-8	TRBJ1-4	-	TGTGCCAGCAGCGTCGTGGCAACTAATGAAAAACTGTTTTTT	CASSVVATNEKLFF
-	TRBV13	TRBJ2-7	-	TGTGCCAGCAGCTTATGGGGGACGACCGAGGACTACGAGCAGTACTTC	CASSLWGTTEDYEQYF
-	TRBV29-1	TRBJ1-2	-	TGCAGCGTTGTCGGGAAGGCCTATGGCTACACCTTC	CSVVGKAYGYTF
-	TRBV4-1	TRBJ1-1	-	TGCGCCAGCAGCCAAGGAGTCCGGGACAAGAACACTGAAGCTTTCTTT	CASSQGVRDKNTEAFF
-	TRBV10-3	TRBJ2-4	TRBD1	TGTGCCATCAGTAAGGACAGGGTGGAAAACATTCAGTACTTC	CAISKDRVENIQYF
-	TRBV6-4	TRBJ2-7	-	TGTGCCCAGAAGGGCCTTTACTCCTACGAGCAGTACTTC	CAQKGLYSYEQYF
-	TRBV7-8	TRBJ2-7	-	TGTGCCAGCAGCCTAGGAAGCTACGAGCAGTACTTC	CASSLGSYEQYF
-	TRBV12-5	TRBJ2-3	-	TGTGCTAGTGGTTTGGTACACAGCTCTGGCCCAGATACGCAGTATTTT	CASGLVHSSGPDTQYF
-	TRBV11-2	TRBJ2-7	-	TGTGCCAGCAGCGAGAACAGGGAAGACGAGCAGTACTTC	CASSENREDEQYF
-	TRBV28	TRBJ1-3	-	TGTGCCAGCAGGCGTATAGTGAACTCTGGAAACACCATATATTTT	CASRRIVNSGNTIYF
once	TRBV5-6	TRBJ2-7	-	TGTGCCAGCAGCTTGGGGGGCCGCTCCTACGAGCAGTACTTC	CASSLGGRSYEQYF
-	TRBV7-9	TRBJ2-3	-	TGTGCCAGCAGCCCTACCGGAGATACGCAGTATTTT	CASSPTGDTQYF
-	TRBV2	TRBJ2-7	-	TGTGCCAGCATGGAGGTTTCCTACGAGCAGTACTTC	CASMEVSYEQYF
-	TRBV28	TRBJ2-7	-	TGTGCCAGCAGTTCTAGACGGAGGGGGAACTCCTACGAGCAGTACTTC	CASSSRRRGNSYEQYF
-	TRBV27	TRBJ2-7	-	TGTGCCAGCAGTTTGGGGATGGGGGGCTACGAGCAGTACTTC	CASSLGMGGYEQYF
-	TRBV13	TRBJ2-3	TRBD2	TGTGCCAGCAGCTTTACGACTAGCCTGAGCACAGATACGCAGTATTTT	CASSFTTSLSTDTQYF
-	TRBV12-5	TRBJ2-6	-	TGTGCTAGTGGTTTATGGGGTAACGGGGCCAACGTCCTGACTTTC	CASGLWGNGANVLTF
-	TRBV6-5	TRBJ1-1	TRBD1	TGTGCCAGCAGCCCTACCGGGACAGCTGAAGCTTTCTTT	CASSPTGTAEAFF
-	TRBV7-6	TRBJ2-1	TRBD2	TGTGCCAGCAGCTTCGGGGGAGGGGTGAATGAGCAGTTCTTC	CASSFGGGVNEQFF
-	TRBV5-8	TRBJ2-2	TRBD2	TGTGCCAGCAGCAAACCTAGCGGCTCGAACACCGGGGAGCTGTTTTTT	CASSKPSGSNTGELFF
-	TRBV18	TRBJ2-1	-	TGTGCCAGCTCCGGGACGGACAATGAGCAGTTCTTC	CASSGTDNEQFF
-	TRBV13	TRBJ2-1	-	TGTGCCAGCAGCTTAGGCCGCCGTGGTCACAATGAGCAGTTCTTC	CASSLGRRGHNEQFF
-	TRBV5-4	TRBJ1-3	TRBD1	TGTGCCAGCAGCTCGGACAGGGCTGGAAACACCATATATTTT	CASSSDRAGNTIYF
-	TRBV4-1	TRBJ1-2	-	TGCGCCAGCAGCCCCCACCGAGTTAAGGGACGGAGCTATGGCTACACCTTC	CASSPHRVKGRSYGYTF
-	TRBV7-9	TRBJ2-7	TRBD2	TGTGCCAGCAGCTTAGGCCTGGGACTAGCCGCCTACGAGCAGTACTTC	CASSLGLGLAAYEQYF
-	TRBV28	TRBJ1-1	-	TGTGCCAGCAGTTTAGGGTTCGGGTATGAAGCTTTCTTT	CASSLGFGYEAFF
-	TRBV6-5	TRBJ1-2	-	TGTGCCAGCCGCACGGCGGGGATCTATGGCTACACCTTC	CASRTAGIYGYTF
-	TRBV28	TRBJ1-1	-	TGTGCCAGCACCAACGGGGCTTTCGGGTTGAACACTGAAGCTTTCTTT	CASTNGAFGLNTEAFF
-	TRBV19	TRBJ1-1	TRBD1	TGTGCCAGTAGAGTGACAGGGTGGACGAACACTGAAGCTTTCTTT	CASRVTGWTNTEAFF